The 2 T cell receptor beta chains listed next were all sequenced from one sample in a study of blood T cells in healthy people across ages. Next came a second PCR, run for about 7 to 12 cycles, which used a sample-barcoded 5' primer along with a J-beta primer mix. TCRdb re-called the 5' RACE reads through MiXCR, storing one row per CDR3 protein. The sample lists around 1,000,000 distinct CDR3 sequences, 25% occurring once. The same sample was also studied in work on T cells of mothers and their children.

Specimen: blood. The source is a girl under 10 years old in good health.

A few counts support this clonotype. The rearrangement joins TRBV6-2 or TRBV6-3 to TRBJ2-1; 11 nucleotides line up with TRBD2. The CDR3 consists of 15 residues. Germline values: CDR1 MNHEY, CDR2 SVGEGT. J gave up 4 bases and V 6 bases, and 5 bases lay outside the gene matches. This CDR3 is CASRVGTSGYNEQFF. CDR3 in DNA: TGTGCCAGCAGAGTGGGGACTAGCGGATACAATGAGCAGTTCTTC.

V usage is TRBV12-3 or TRBV12-4 and J usage is TRBJ2-5; D perhaps matches TRBD2 (6 bases). V was cut by 6 bases and J by 9 bases, with 14 bases left in between. The CDR3 length is 12 residues. The CDR3 bases are TGTGCCAGCAGCCGCGCTGGGGGGTCCCAGTACTTC. It yields the protein CASSRAGGSQYF.